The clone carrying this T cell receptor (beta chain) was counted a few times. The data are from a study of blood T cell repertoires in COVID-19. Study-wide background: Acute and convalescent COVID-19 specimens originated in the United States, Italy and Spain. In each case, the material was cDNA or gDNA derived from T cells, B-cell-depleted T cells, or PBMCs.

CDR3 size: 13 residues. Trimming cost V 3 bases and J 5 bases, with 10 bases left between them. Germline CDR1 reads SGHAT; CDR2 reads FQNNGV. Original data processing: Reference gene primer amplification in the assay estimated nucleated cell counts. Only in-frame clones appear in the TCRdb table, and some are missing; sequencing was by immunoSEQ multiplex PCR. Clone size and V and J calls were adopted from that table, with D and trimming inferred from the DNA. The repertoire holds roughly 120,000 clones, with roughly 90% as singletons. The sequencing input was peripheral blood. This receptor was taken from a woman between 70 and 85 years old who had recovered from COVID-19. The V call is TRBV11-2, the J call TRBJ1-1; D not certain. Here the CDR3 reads CASSLQVGTEAFF. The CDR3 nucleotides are TGTGCCAGCAGCTTGCAGGTCGGAACTGAAGCTTTCTTT.